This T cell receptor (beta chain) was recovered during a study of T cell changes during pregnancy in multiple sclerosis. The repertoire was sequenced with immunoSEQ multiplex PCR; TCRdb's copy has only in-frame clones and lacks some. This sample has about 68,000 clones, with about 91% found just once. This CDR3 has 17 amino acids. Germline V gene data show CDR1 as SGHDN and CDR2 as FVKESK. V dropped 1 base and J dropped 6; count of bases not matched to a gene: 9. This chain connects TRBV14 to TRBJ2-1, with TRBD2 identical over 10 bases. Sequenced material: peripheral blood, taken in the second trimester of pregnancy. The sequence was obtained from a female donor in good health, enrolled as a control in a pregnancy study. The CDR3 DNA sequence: TGTGCCAGCAGCCAAGGAGGACGACTAGCGGGTTCCAATGAGCAGTTCTTC. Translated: CASSQGGRLAGSNEQFF.